This paragraph reports one T cell receptor (beta chain). Libraries were prepared by immunoSEQ multiplex PCR; TCRdb keeps only in-frame clonotypes and omits some of them. The sample contains 150,000 to 200,000 clones, 85% to 90% of which appear only once. The data stem from a study of blood T cell repertoires in COVID-19. Across the study: PBMCs, B-cell-depleted T cells, or T cells provided the cDNA or gDNA that made up the material.

CDR1 KGHDR and CDR2 SFDVKD come from the germline V gene. The CDR3 spans 15 residues. Trimming took 6 bases from V and 7 from J; bases not matched to a gene: 6. This clonotype was obtained from a woman older than 75 with COVID-19, enrolled during active disease. The specimen was peripheral blood. V and J are TRBV24-1 and TRBJ2-1, with 12 bases fitting TRBD1. CDR3 nucleotides: TGTGCCACCAGTAGGGGACAGGGGGCAGGAAATGAGCAGTTCTTC. Protein sequence: CATSRGQGAGNEQFF.